A single sample is the source of the 10 T cell receptor beta chains below, sequenced in a study of T cells expressing NK-cell markers. Using the 5' RACE reads, TCRdb records one entry per CDR3 protein without DNA. The sample data list over 350,000 distinct CDR3 sequences. Sequencing input: blood T cells: a sorted CD56 or NKG2C T cell subset, CD4+ or CD8+ T cells, or bulk PBMC T cells (not recorded which). The receptor source for this set is a woman aged 45 to 65 in good health.

The CDR3 loop reads CASSWGGSNQPQHF. The chain has TRBV6-6 and TRBJ1-5; the TRBD1 assignment by TCRdb is unverifiable without DNA. This CDR3 has 14 amino acids. CDR1 MNHNY and CDR2 SVGAGI come from the germline V gene (reference sequence).

This rearrangement joins TRBV11-3 to TRBJ2-5; with no DNA, the TCRdb D assignment of TRBD1 cannot be verified. Germline CDR1 reads SGHNT; CDR2 reads YENEEA. The CDR3 contains 14 residues. The CDR3 loop reads CASSSGDGRETQYF.

The chain combines TRBV5-4 with TRBJ1-2; with no DNA, the TCRdb D assignment of TRBD1 cannot be verified. CDR3 length equals 14 residues. Germline CDR1 and CDR2: SGHNT and YYREEE (reference sequence). This CDR3 reads CASSLTGEPYGYTF.

CDR3 region: CASSLDGLRTYNEQFF. J is TRBJ2-1 and V is TRBV27; the TCRdb call, TRBD1, lacks DNA for checking. The CDR3 runs 16 residues. Germline V gene lookup returns CDR1 MNHEY and CDR2 SMNVEV (reference sequence).

This chain connects TRBV4-1 to TRBJ2-1; the TCRdb D gene call, TRBD2, has no DNA to confirm it. The CDR3 is 17 amino acids. Germline V gene sequence: CDR1 MGHRA, CDR2 YSYEKL. CDR3 sequence: CASSQDRASGKYNEQFF.

J is TRBJ2-1 and V is TRBV6-5. The CDR3 is 14 residues long. CDR1 is MNHEY and CDR2 is SVGAGI in the germline V gene. The CDR3 here is CASSQTYRDNEQFF.

The chain is built from TRBV7-8 and TRBJ2-5; TCRdb indicates TRBD2, and absent DNA this call remains unverified. The CDR3 is 18 residues long. Germline V CDR1 and CDR2: SGHVS, FQNEAQ. CDR3: CASSPLPGLAGVRETQYF. The variable domain in full, with the rest retrieved from reference TRBV7-8 and TRBJ2-5, is GAGVSQSPRYKVAKRGQDVALRCDPISGHVSLFWYQQALGQGPEFLTYFQNEAQLDKSGLPSDRFFAERPEGSVSTLKIQRTQQEDSAVYLCASSPLPGLAGVRETQYFGPGTRLLVL.

The chain recombines TRBV3-1 with TRBJ2-1; checking the TCRdb D call of TRBD2 is not possible without DNA. CDR3 size: 19 residues. Germline-derived CDR1 and CDR2 are LGHDT and YNNKEL (reference sequence). The CDR3 sequence is CASSQRRASGLAGSNEQFF.

V usage is TRBV7-9 and J usage is TRBJ1-2; absent DNA, TCRdb's TRBD1 call cannot be checked. The CDR3 covers 16 residues. CDR1 is SEHNR and CDR2 is FQNEAQ in the germline V gene (reference sequence). This CDR3 reads CASSLPLVTGPGGYTF.

The gene calls are TRBV12-3 or TRBV12-4 and TRBJ1-5; TCRdb gives TRBD1 as the D gene, but with no DNA this cannot be confirmed. The CDR3 consists of 13 residues. The CDR3 here is CASSFGTGGPQHF.